This T cell receptor (beta chain) was recovered during a study of blood T cell repertoires in COVID-19. Overall study: In each case, the material was cDNA or gDNA derived from T cells, B-cell-depleted T cells, or PBMCs.

This clone showed up just once. As originally analysed: By means of reference gene primer amplification, nucleated cell counts were estimated. Assay used: immunoSEQ multiplex PCR; TCRdb lists only in-frame clones, some missing. That table supplies the V and J calls and clone size; D and trimming were determined from the DNA. Found here are around 30,000 clones, more than 80% of them singletons; the top ten hold 10%. Trimming cost V 1 base and J 7 bases; bases outside gene matches: 8. This CDR3 contains 15 residues. In germline, CDR1 is SGHTA, CDR2 FQGNSA. The chain recombines TRBV7-2 with TRBJ1-2; 8 nucleotides match TRBD1. Sample: peripheral blood. This TCR came from a man in his 60s with acute or convalescent COVID-19. The CDR3 DNA follows: TGTGCCAGCAGCTTAGGGTCAGGGGGCGCCCTTGGCTACACCTTC. Amino acid sequence: CASSLGSGGALGYTF.